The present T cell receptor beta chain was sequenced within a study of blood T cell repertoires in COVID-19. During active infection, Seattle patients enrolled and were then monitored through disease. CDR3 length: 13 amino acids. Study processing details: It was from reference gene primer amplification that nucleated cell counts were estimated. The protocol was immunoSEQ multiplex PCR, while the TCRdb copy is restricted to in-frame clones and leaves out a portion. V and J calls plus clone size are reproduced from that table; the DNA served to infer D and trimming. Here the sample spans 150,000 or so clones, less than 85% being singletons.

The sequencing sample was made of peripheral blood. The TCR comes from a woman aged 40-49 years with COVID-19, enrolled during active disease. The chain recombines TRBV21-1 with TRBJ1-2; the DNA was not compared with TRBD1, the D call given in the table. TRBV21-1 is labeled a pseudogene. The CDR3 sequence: CASTQRQGEGYTF. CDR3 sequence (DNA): TGTGCCAGCACTCAAAGGCAGGGGGAGGGCTACACCTTC.